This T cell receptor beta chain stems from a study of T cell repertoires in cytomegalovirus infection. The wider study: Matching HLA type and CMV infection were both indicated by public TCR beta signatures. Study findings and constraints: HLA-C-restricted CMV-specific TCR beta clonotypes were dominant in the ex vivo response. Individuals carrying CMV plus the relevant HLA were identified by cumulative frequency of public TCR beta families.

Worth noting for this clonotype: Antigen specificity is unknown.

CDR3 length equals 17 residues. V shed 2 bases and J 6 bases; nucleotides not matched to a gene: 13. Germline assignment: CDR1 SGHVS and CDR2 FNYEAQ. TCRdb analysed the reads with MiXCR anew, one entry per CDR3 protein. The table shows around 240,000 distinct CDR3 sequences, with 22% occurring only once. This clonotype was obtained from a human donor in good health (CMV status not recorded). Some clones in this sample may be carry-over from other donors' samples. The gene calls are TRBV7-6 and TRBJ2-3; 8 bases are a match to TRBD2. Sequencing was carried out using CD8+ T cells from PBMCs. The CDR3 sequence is CASSLYLRGGPDDTQYF. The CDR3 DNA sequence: TGTGCCAGCAGCTTATATCTTCGGGGGGGGCCGGATGATACGCAGTATTTT.